The source of this T cell receptor beta chain is a study of T-cell memory formation after mild COVID-19. Whole-study context: Among the donors, TCR clusters were largely specific to each donor.

TCR alpha and TCR beta cDNA libraries carrying sample barcodes and UMIs came from 5'RACE with constant-segment primers. TCRdb recomputed calls from the 5' RACE reads with MiXCR, one row per CDR3 protein. Seen here are 150,000 to 200,000 distinct CDR3 sequences, 20% to 25% observed once, and the top ten hold about 21%. This clonotype was observed a few times. The antigen is unknown. The V gene lost 6 bases and the J gene lost 0 bases, with 9 bases spanning the gap. The CDR3 spans 13 residues. General study results and limits: Detection of some responders pre-infection suggested pre-existing cross-reactive memory T cells participated.

The chain combines TRBV12-3 or TRBV12-4 with TRBJ2-7; no clear D gene. The source material was PBMCs or a T cell subset sorted from them (not recorded which). This clonotype originated in an adult woman who had mild COVID-19 (a few samples of this study predate the infection). Cell type and time point are not known. This chain's CDR3 is CASRPENSYEQYF. In nucleotides, the CDR3 is TGTGCCAGCAGACCAGAAAACTCCTACGAGCAGTACTTC.